The rows below give T cell receptor beta chains drawn from one sample of a study of cytomegalovirus exposure and HLA in healthy donors. Profiling relied on immunoSEQ multiplex PCR, and the TCRdb table lists in-frame clones only, not all of them. The table records over 200,000 clones, 70% to 90% of them present only once. Sequences were obtained from PBMCs. These receptors came from a woman aged 18-29 years in good health and CMV-seronegative. CDR3s include the opening cysteine and the closing phenylalanine or tryptophan. The D gene is left open where the match is weak. Size values are once, few and many counts, or a class for expanded clones, and some rows have none.

CDR3aa: CASSLGDIGPEGELFF
CDR3nt: TGTGCCAGCAGCTTAGGAGACATCGGGCCGGAAGGGGAACTGTTTTTT
d_gene: NA
v_gene: TRBV7-9
abundance: NA
j_gene: TRBJ1-4

CDR3aa: CASSGRQGGHEQYF
CDR3nt: TGTGCCAGCTCCGGGAGGCAGGGTGGCCACGAGCAGTACTTC
d_gene: TRBD2
v_gene: TRBV18
abundance: NA
j_gene: TRBJ2-7

CDR3aa: CASSASVNTEAFF
CDR3nt: TGTGCCAGCAGCGCTTCAGTGAACACTGAAGCTTTCTTT
d_gene: NA
v_gene: TRBV9
abundance: once
j_gene: TRBJ1-1

CDR3aa: CASSWSGNSYEQYF
CDR3nt: TGCGCCAGCAGCTGGAGCGGAAACTCCTACGAGCAGTACTTC
d_gene: NA
v_gene: TRBV5-1
abundance: NA
j_gene: TRBJ2-7

CDR3aa: CASSQGQGAKFGAFF
CDR3nt: TGCGCCAGCAGCCAAGGACAGGGGGCGAAATTTGGAGCTTTCTTT
d_gene: TRBD1
v_gene: TRBV4-3
abundance: once
j_gene: TRBJ1-1

CDR3aa: CSVEAGLAEYNEQFF
CDR3nt: TGCAGCGTTGAAGCGGGACTAGCGGAGTACAATGAGCAGTTCTTC
d_gene: TRBD2
v_gene: TRBV29-1
abundance: NA
j_gene: TRBJ2-1

CDR3aa: CSALGRYGYTF
CDR3nt: TGCAGCGCCTTGGGCCGGTATGGCTACACCTTC
d_gene: NA
v_gene: TRBV29-1
abundance: NA
j_gene: TRBJ1-2

CDR3aa: CASSSGGNPYNEQFF
CDR3nt: TGTGCCAGCAGTTCCGGGGGAAACCCCTACAATGAGCAGTTCTTC
d_gene: NA
v_gene: TRBV27
abundance: NA
j_gene: TRBJ2-1

CDR3aa: CASSLDPVEETQYF
CDR3nt: TGTGCCAGCAGCTTGGATCCGGTTGAGGAGACCCAGTACTTC
d_gene: NA
v_gene: TRBV5-6
abundance: NA
j_gene: TRBJ2-5

CDR3aa: CASRLDRAQPQHF
CDR3nt: TGTGCCAGCAGGTTAGACAGGGCTCAGCCCCAGCATTTT
d_gene: TRBD1
v_gene: TRBV6-5
abundance: NA
j_gene: TRBJ1-5

CDR3aa: CASREGLRDTQYF
CDR3nt: TGTGCCAGCCGGGAGGGCCTTCGGGATACGCAGTATTTT
d_gene: TRBD2
v_gene: TRBV28
abundance: NA
j_gene: TRBJ2-3

CDR3aa: CASSLAAGEANTGELFF
CDR3nt: TGTGCCAGCTCCCTCGCAGCGGGAGAAGCGAACACCGGGGAGCTGTTTTTT
d_gene: TRBD2
v_gene: TRBV2
abundance: NA
j_gene: TRBJ2-2

CDR3aa: CASSQDFRVTTEAFF
CDR3nt: TGTGCCAGCAGCCAAGATTTCAGGGTCACCACTGAAGCTTTCTTT
d_gene: NA
v_gene: TRBV4-2
abundance: NA
j_gene: TRBJ1-1

CDR3aa: CSVGRSDYEQYF
CDR3nt: TGCAGCGTTGGCAGGTCAGATTACGAGCAGTACTTC
d_gene: NA
v_gene: TRBV29-1
abundance: NA
j_gene: TRBJ2-7